This entry is about one TCR beta chain. Its antigen is not known. Thawed PBMCs were FACS-sorted into unstimulated CD4+CD25+CD127- regulatory T cells, CD4+CD25- non-regulatory cells, CD4 and CD8 cells. Regulatory T cells were sorted from thawed PBMCs rested overnight at 37°C with around 220 IU/ml IL-2. Profiled with immunoSEQ multiplex PCR; TCRdb holds only in-frame clones, not every one. The sample has under 50,000 clones, 91% seen once. The data are from a study of Tregs in tolerant kidney transplant recipients. Whole-study findings and limits: Validation in larger populations is needed because few patients were studied.

Germline CDR1 reads MGHRA; CDR2 reads YSYEKL. The germline V and J ends were trimmed by 0 bases and 5 bases, with 10 bases remaining between them. The CDR3 totals 14 residues. The specimen sequenced was Tregs from blood. This clonotype was sampled from a human donor in good health. The J gene is TRBJ2-5, the V gene TRBV4-1; tentative D call: TRBD2 (6 bases). CDR3 loop: CASSQESGRETQYF. The CDR3 region has the DNA TGCGCCAGCAGCCAAGAATCAGGGAGGGAGACCCAGTACTTC.